The 26 T cell receptor beta chains below all came from one sample that was sequenced in a study of response to subunit inactivated influenza vaccine. One entry per CDR3 protein results from TCRdb running MiXCR on the RT-PCR reads. The sample includes approximately 200,000 distinct CDR3 sequences, under 15% of them seen just once. The sequences come from CD8+ T cells sorted from PBMCs, collected 4 to 6 days after vaccination. These receptors originate from a man in his forties or fifties who received an inactivated influenza vaccine.

This clonotype appeared many times. The rearrangement links TRBV5-1 to TRBJ1-3; no firm D call. V shed 4 bases and J shed 0 bases, with 14 bases lying between them. Germline values: CDR1 SGHRS, CDR2 YFSETQ. This CDR3 has 16 amino acids. CDR3: CASSPDTDSSGNTIYF. Here the CDR3 DNA reads TGCGCCAGCAGCCCGGATACAGATTCCTCTGGAAACACCATATATTTT.

This clonotype was counted many times. The J gene is TRBJ2-3, the V gene TRBV6-5; D unclear. The CDR3 extends over 11 amino acids. Trimming cost V 6 bases and J 2 bases, with 3 bases left between them. CDR1 MNHEY and CDR2 SVGAGI come from the germline V gene. In nucleotides, the CDR3 is TGTGCCAGCAGCACCACAGATACGCAGTATTTT. As protein: CASSTTDTQYF.

This sequence joins TRBV7-9 and TRBJ2-7, with 7 bases aligning to TRBD1. Germline V gene data show CDR1 as SEHNR and CDR2 as FQNEAQ (reference sequence). This CDR3 is 17 amino acids long. J was trimmed by 1 base and V by 1 base; bases with no gene match: 10. The CDR3 spells CASSLGVGDRASYEQYF. The CDR3 nucleotides read TGTGCCAGCAGCTTAGGGGTCGGTGACAGGGCGTCCTACGAGCAGTACTTC.

The CDR3 DNA reads as TGCGCCAGCAGCCAAGAACAGCGTATTTGGGATACGCAGTATTTT. It codes for CASSQEQRIWDTQYF. The gene calls are TRBV4-1 and TRBJ2-3; D remains ambiguous. Germline V lookup: CDR1 MGHRA, CDR2 YSYEKL. This CDR3 has 15 amino acids. The V end lost 0 bases, the J end lost 6 bases, and 13 bases lay between the germline ends.

V and J are TRBV6-5 and TRBJ2-3; 8 positions match TRBD2. V lost 0 bases and J lost 3; bases outside the gene matches: 8. The CDR3 is 17 amino acids. From germline, CDR1 is MNHEY and CDR2 SVGAGI. In nucleotides, the CDR3 is TGTGCCAGCAGTTACTCGGTCGGGGGGGCCGTGACAGATACGCAGTATTTT. This codes for CASSYSVGGAVTDTQYF.

The chain employs TRBV18 and TRBJ2-2, with 10 bases lining up with TRBD2. With V trimmed by 2 bases and J by 2 bases, 5 bases remained unmatched. Germline-derived CDR1 and CDR2 are KGHSH and LQKENI. The CDR3 loop spans 17 amino acids. As DNA, the CDR3 is TGTGCCAGCTCACCAGAGCGGGAGGGCCCTAACACCGGGGAGCTGTTTTTT. Translating it yields CASSPEREGPNTGELFF.

There are a few counts of this clonotype. The junction departs from germline at one end; a sequencing error may be responsible. The rearrangement joins TRBV20-1 to TRBJ2-3; 8 bases align to TRBD2. The germline gives CDR1 DFQATT, CDR2 SNEGSKA (reference sequence). The CDR3 extends over 17 amino acids. The CDR3 DNA follows: TGCTGTGCTAGAGATTGGGCACCGAGCGGGAGTTCAGATACGCAGTATTTT. Translated: CCARDWAPSGSSDTQYF.

This clonotype was counted many times. V and J are TRBV27 and TRBJ1-5, with 11 bases lining up with TRBD1. Unmatched junction bases numbered 1, after V lost 6 bases and J lost 6 bases. The CDR3 has 13 residues. CDR1 MNHEY and CDR2 SMNVEV come from the germline V gene (reference sequence). For the CDR3, the DNA is TGTGCCAGCAGGGGGACAGGGGGTCAGCCCCAGCATTTT. Residues: CASRGTGGQPQHF.

The table lists this clonotype with many counts. The gene calls are TRBV12-3 or TRBV12-4 and TRBJ2-5, with 8 bases that match TRBD2. The CDR3 consists of 13 residues. The trim removed 2 bases at V and 5 bases at J, leaving 1 base unmatched. CDR3 nucleotides: TGTGCCAGCAGTTTACCTAGCGGGGAGACCCAGTACTTC. The encoded protein is CASSLPSGETQYF.

The chain has TRBV29-1 and TRBJ2-6; 12 positions agree with TRBD1. The trim removed 4 bases at V and 1 base at J, leaving 11 bases unmatched. The length of the CDR3 is 19 residues. CDR1 and CDR2 (germline): SQVTM, ANQGSEA. CDR3 DNA: TGCAGCGTTGCGGGGGACAGGGGGCTAATATCTTCTGGGGCCAACGTCCTGACTTTC. This encodes CSVAGDRGLISSGANVLTF.

The genes are TRBV6-5 and TRBJ1-1, with a weak D call TRBD1 (6 bases). The CDR3 runs to 14 residues. The V end lost 3 bases, the J end lost 6 bases, and 14 bases lay between the germline ends. The germline V gene encodes CDR1 MNHEY and CDR2 SVGAGI. CDR3 bases: TGTGCCAGCAGTTATTTATCGGGACATCCTGAAGCTTTCTTT. Protein product: CASSYLSGHPEAFF.

This clonotype was seen only a few times. The V call is TRBV28, the J call TRBJ2-1, with 11 bases identical to TRBD2. The trim removed 6 bases at V and 1 base at J, leaving 5 bases unmatched. Germline V gene sequence: CDR1 MDHEN, CDR2 SYDVKM. The CDR3 has 16 residues. The CDR3 spells CASRPLAGGSYNEQFF. CDR3 DNA: TGTGCCAGCAGGCCTCTAGCGGGAGGATCCTACAATGAGCAGTTCTTC.

Details on this clonotype: One end of the junction does not line up with germline, which may come from a read error. The chain joins TRBV3-1 to TRBJ2-1, with 12 bases identical to TRBD2. The germline V gene encodes CDR1 LGHDT and CDR2 YNNKEL (reference sequence). The CDR3 extends over 17 amino acids. In DNA, the CDR3 is TGTGCCAGCAGCAAAGATCGACTAGCGGGAGCCTACAATGAGCAGTTCTTC. Amino acids: CASSKDRLAGAYNEQFF.

This chain links TRBV7-9 with TRBJ2-1, with 7 bases that match TRBD2. CDR1 and CDR2 (germline): SEHNR, FQNEAQ (reference sequence). The CDR3 is made up of 17 amino acids. J lost 5 bases, V lost 3 bases, and 13 bases had no gene match. The CDR3 DNA is TGTGCCAGCAGCTTTGGTCGTGGGAGGGGCCGCGACAATGAGCAGTTCTTC. This sequence encodes CASSFGRGRGRDNEQFF.

This clonotype was counted ten times or more. This chain joins TRBV28 and TRBJ2-7, with D uncertain. Deletions cut 1 base from V and 4 bases from J, with 14 bases between. Germline CDR1 MDHEN, CDR2 SYDVKM. The CDR3 contains 15 residues. The CDR3 DNA is TGTGCCAGCAGTTTATCCCCGCACTTTCGGTACGAGCAGTACTTC. Translated, it gives CASSLSPHFRYEQYF.

The V call is TRBV20-1, the J call TRBJ1-2; D is unclear. The germline V gene has CDR1 DFQATT and CDR2 SNEGSKA (reference sequence). V dropped 5 bases and J dropped 6 bases, with 13 bases sitting between them. There are 12 residues in the CDR3. CDR3 DNA: TGCAGTGCTGAGGAGGGTTTCGATGGCTACACCTTC. This translates into CSAEEGFDGYTF.

V usage is TRBV7-9 and J usage is TRBJ2-3, with D hard to call. The CDR3 has 16 residues. The germline V gene encodes CDR1 SEHNR and CDR2 FQNEAQ (reference sequence). V lost 6 bases and J 4 bases, leaving 20 bases between the germline ends. The CDR3 loop is CASSRQAPAGADTQYF. In DNA, the CDR3 is TGTGCCAGCAGTAGGCAGGCCCCTGCCGGCGCAGATACGCAGTATTTT.

This chain links TRBV6-5 with TRBJ1-1; 11 bases are a match to TRBD1. The CDR3 runs to 14 residues. The V gene's germline CDR1 is MNHEY and CDR2 SVGAGI. Losses at the gene ends were 2 bases for V and 8 bases for J; bases not matched to a gene: 4. As DNA, the CDR3 is TGTGCCAGCAGTTACCTTGGACAGGGGGCCGAAGCTTTCTTT. This codes for CASSYLGQGAEAFF.

The V call is TRBV28, the J call TRBJ2-3; weak D call: TRBD2 (6 bases). The CDR3 loop spans 17 amino acids. The V end was cut by 4 bases, the J end by 0 bases, with 17 bases between. Germline CDR1 and CDR2: MDHEN and SYDVKM. The CDR3 DNA follows: TGTGCCAGCAGTTCCCTTCACCTTAGCGGAAGCACAGATACGCAGTATTTT. Residues: CASSSLHLSGSTDTQYF.

The V call is TRBV12-3 or TRBV12-4, the J call TRBJ2-5; TRBD1 is a possible D gene (5 bases). V lost 5 bases and J lost 2, with 12 bases in between. The CDR3 spans 14 residues. CDR3 DNA sequence: TGTGCCAGCAGTCCCATCTACAGGCAAGAGACCCAGTACTTC. Amino acids: CASSPIYRQETQYF.

The chain combines TRBV12-3 or TRBV12-4 with TRBJ1-6; possibly TRBD1 for D (6 bases). Trimming took off 5 bases at V and 7 bases at J, with 9 bases between the two ends. CDR3 length: 13 residues. For the CDR3, the DNA is TGTGCCAGCAGTCACGGACAGAATTCACCCCTCCACTTT. As protein: CASSHGQNSPLHF.

The chain recombines TRBV6-2 or TRBV6-3 with TRBJ2-3; 12 bases map to TRBD2. Per germline, CDR1 MNHEY and CDR2 SVGEGT. The CDR3 loop spans 18 amino acids. V was clipped by 0 bases and J by 0 bases; unmatched bases: 4. CDR3 in DNA: TGTGCCAGCAGTTACTCGACTAGCGGGGGAGTTAGCACAGATACGCAGTATTTT. Its translation: CASSYSTSGGVSTDTQYF.

Comment on this clonotype: At one end the junction does not follow the germline gene, possibly because of a read error. The rearrangement links TRBV7-9 to TRBJ2-7; 8 bases align to TRBD2. This CDR3 region has 12 residues. Per germline, CDR1 SEHNR and CDR2 FQNEAQ (reference sequence). CDR3: CSSGGRGTEQYF. For the CDR3, the DNA is TGTTCCAGCGGGGGCAGGGGAACCGAGCAGTACTTC.

This clonotype was detected many times. The CDR3 bases are TGTGCCACCAGTGATTTAACCGAGCAGTACTTC. This codes for CATSDLTEQYF. J is TRBJ2-7 and V is TRBV24-1; D unclear. This CDR3 contains 11 residues. V lost 1 base and J lost 6, with 3 bases in between. The V gene's germline CDR1 is KGHDR and CDR2 SFDVKD.

V is TRBV7-9 and J is TRBJ2-7; D gene unclear. Trimming took off 5 bases at V and 6 bases at J, with 8 bases between the two ends. Germline CDR1 is SEHNR and CDR2 is FQNEAQ (reference sequence). The CDR3 contains 11 residues. For the CDR3, the DNA is TGTGCCAGCAGCATAGTGGGCGAGCAGTACTTC. Encoded protein: CASSIVGEQYF.

This clonotype was detected many times. The chain uses TRBV5-1 and TRBJ2-7; 7 bases line up with TRBD1. Germline values: CDR1 SGHRS, CDR2 YFSETQ. This CDR3 region has 15 residues. V trimming: 0 bases; J trimming: 2 bases; junction bases outside the gene matches: 5. The CDR3 region is CASSLAGGQAYEQYF. In DNA, the CDR3 is TGCGCCAGCAGCTTGGCGGGTGGACAGGCCTACGAGCAGTACTTC.